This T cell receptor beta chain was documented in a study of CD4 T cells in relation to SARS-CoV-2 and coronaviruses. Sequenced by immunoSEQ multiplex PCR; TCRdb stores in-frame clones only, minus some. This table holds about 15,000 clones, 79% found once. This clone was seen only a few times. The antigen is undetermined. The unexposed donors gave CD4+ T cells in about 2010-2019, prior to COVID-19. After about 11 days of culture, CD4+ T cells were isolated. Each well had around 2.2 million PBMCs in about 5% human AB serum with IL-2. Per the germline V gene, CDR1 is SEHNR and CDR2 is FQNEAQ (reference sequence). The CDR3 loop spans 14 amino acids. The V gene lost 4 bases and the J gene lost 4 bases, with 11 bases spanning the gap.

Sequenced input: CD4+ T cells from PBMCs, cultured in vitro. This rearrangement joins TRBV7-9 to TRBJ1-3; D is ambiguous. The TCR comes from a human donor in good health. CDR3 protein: CASSSPTRGNTIYF. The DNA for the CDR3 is TGTGCCAGCAGCTCCCCAACAAGGGGAAACACCATATATTTT.